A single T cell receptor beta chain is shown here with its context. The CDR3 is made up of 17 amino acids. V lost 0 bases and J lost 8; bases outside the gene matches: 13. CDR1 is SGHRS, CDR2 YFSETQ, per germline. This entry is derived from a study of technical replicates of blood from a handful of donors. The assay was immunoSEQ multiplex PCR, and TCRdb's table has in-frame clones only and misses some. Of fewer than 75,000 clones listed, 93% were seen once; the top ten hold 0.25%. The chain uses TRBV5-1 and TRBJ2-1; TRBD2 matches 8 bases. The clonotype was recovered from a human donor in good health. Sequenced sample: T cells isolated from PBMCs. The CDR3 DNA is TGCGCCAGCAGCTTGGAGTTTGCGGGAGGAACCGGGGATGAGCAGTTCTTC. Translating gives CASSLEFAGGTGDEQFF.